This T cell receptor beta chain was identified in a study of T cell repertoires in cytomegalovirus infection. Study details: Shared public TCR beta signatures pointed to both CMV infection and a matching HLA type. Overall study findings and caveats: Identification of carriers of CMV plus the relevant HLA was performed using cumulative public TCR beta family frequency. Clonotypes of TCR beta that were HLA-C-restricted and CMV-specific dominated the ex vivo response.

This clonotype came up once. The antigen is undetermined. TCRdb ran MiXCR on the reads and lists one entry per CDR3 protein. The sample yields about 770,000 distinct CDR3 sequences, almost 30% seen once. This CDR3 has 16 amino acids. Looked up from germline, CDR1 is SGHRS and CDR2 is YFSETQ. The trim removed 0 bases at V and 0 bases at J, leaving 2 bases unmatched. The clonotype originates from a human donor in good health (CMV status not recorded). Some clones in this sample may be carry-over from other donors' samples. This chain connects TRBV5-1 to TRBJ1-1, with 10 bases lining up with TRBD1. Sequenced here: cultured CD8+ T cells from PBMCs, sampled from culture after CMV antigen stimulation. The DNA of the CDR3 is TGCGCCAGCAGCTTGGCGGGACAGGGGTTGAACACTGAAGCTTTCTTT. Translating it yields CASSLAGQGLNTEAFF. The whole variable domain, filled in from reference TRBV5-1 and TRBJ1-1, reads KAGVTQTPRYLIKTRGQQVTLSCSPISGHRSVSWYQQTPGQGLQFLFEYFSETQRNKGNFPGRFSGRQFSNSRSEMNVSTLELGDSALYLCASSLAGQGLNTEAFFGQGTRLTVV.